This T cell receptor beta chain was sequenced during a study of shared clonotypes between healthy human individuals (dated by TCRdb to the early 2020s). Some background on the complete study: A few men and two women, aged 18 to 49 years, made up the cohort. For each donor, CD4 naive and CD4 memory were each given three plates, CD8 naive was given two plates, and CD8 memory was given one plate. To estimate repertoire size and how much clonotype sharing occurs between individuals, the study deeply sequenced the blood TCR repertoires of roughly 5 healthy adults. Different laboratories and diverse techniques were used to prepare libraries and sequence TCR repertoires, to increase sequencing depth and limit assay-specific biases. Per donor, leukapheresis produced somewhere between about 0.85 and 8.9 billion PBMCs. The paper's findings and limits, for the study overall: Larger estimated clonotype richness was generally found for naive subsets than for memory subsets. Rarefaction of sorted-subset datasets indicated incomplete sequencing despite the large sequencing depth. Sampling was restricted to blood, and TCR repertoires in tissue are likely to differ from TCR repertoires in blood. Compared with non-shared clonotypes, clonotypes shared by all four sorted-subset donors had higher generation probabilities. Approximately 5% of naive CD4, 3.5% of naive CD8, roughly 2.5% of memory CD4, and roughly 0.4% of memory CD8 clonotypes were shared across a few donors. Pairwise subsampling led to the expectation that sequencing depth would affect the degree of clonotype sharing among donors. The genetic and exposure-history diversity represented was limited by the small number of donors.

TCR CDR3 regions were amplified from genomic DNA by multiplex PCR using the deep immunoSEQ assay. Extracted genomic DNA from each cell subset was spread evenly across all wells of several immunoSEQ 96-well plates, with each plate serving as a replicate. For sorted subsets, each replicate PCR was loaded with about 200 ng genomic DNA, equivalent to about 33,000 T cell genomes. The purified libraries were quantified using a Qubit 3.0 fluorometer, sized with a Bioanalyzer 2100, and then quantified again using the KAPA Library Quantification kit. Every immunoSEQ 96-well plate was sequenced on a separate single-read 150-cycle Illumina NextSeq 550 flow cell. In the paper's pipeline: Because the immunoSEQ output included only junctional sequences and no quality scores, the filtering could not be the same as the filtering used for full-length reads. Sequences were annotated with PyIR, a Python wrapper for IgBLAST v1.9, using IMGT germline references to assign V/J genes and CDR3. Reads were removed for weak V/J assignments (E-value above 1e-6), missing CDR3, stop codons, out-of-frame junctions, or ambiguous translated residues. V3J clonotypes were defined as sequences sharing the same inferred V gene, J gene, and CDR3 amino acid sequence. Percentage overlap between repertoires was computed as shared unique clonotypes divided by the size of the smaller repertoire. Richness of each repertoire was evaluated using RTK rarefaction, the Chao1 estimator, and Recon v2.1 estimates of unobserved clonotypes. OLGA was used to compute generation probabilities for all TCRbeta clonotypes that the gDNA method yielded from a few donors. TCRdb holds this immuneACCESS table with in-frame rearrangements only. Some clones are missing; in checked studies, unresolved V genes explain under half, and the rest has no known cause. Clone size and V and J calls were adopted from that table, with D and trimming inferred from the DNA. This sample comprises around 2.5 million clones, 80% to 95% of them detected only once. The top ten clonotypes cover about 0.38% of the sample.

Remarks on this clone: Its antigen is still unknown. The record has no base qualities; no much larger clone is one base away.

CDR3 length: 14 amino acids, cysteine to phenylalanine. The retained sequence is limited to the CDR3, 42 bases, with the frame set at the first base. CDR1 and CDR2 (SGHVS, FQNEAQ) derive from the germline V gene. The junction shows trimming of 4 bases on V and 4 bases on J, plus 11 bases between the germline ends. The donors were healthy, HIV-negative adults who had no recently reported acute infections or vaccinations. All donors were Caucasian adults living in Nashville, Tennessee, USA. CD4+ T cells were enriched by magnetic negative selection, after which naive cells were positively selected on CD45RA and the negative fraction was taken as the memory subset. Blood was collected by leukapheresis, and PBMCs were isolated by Ficoll-Histopaque density gradient centrifugation and then cryopreserved in liquid nitrogen vapor phase. Analytical flow cytometry was used to check the purity and quantity of each magnetically sorted T cell population. Genomic DNA was isolated from each sorted fraction and quantified by UV absorbance on a Nanodrop 2000c.

Sample: naive CD4+ T cells from PBMCs. The cell subset or site label on this specimen signifies: CD45RA+ positively selected. The rearranged chain carries TRBV7-8 and TRBJ1-3; 5 matching bases give a weak D call of TRBD1. This receptor was identified in a man between 18 and 35 years old in good health. Some clones in this sample may be carry-over from other donors' samples. Here the CDR3 is given as CASSSQGAGNTIYF. DNA sequence: TGTGCCAGCAGCTCCCAGGGCGCCGGAAACACCATATATTTT.